These 15 T cell receptor beta chains were sequenced from one sample in a study of T cell repertoires in cytomegalovirus infection. Using its own MiXCR run on the reads, TCRdb lists one record per CDR3 protein. The sample includes more than 250,000 distinct CDR3 sequences, roughly 13% seen only once; the top ten take 8.5% to 10%. Material: PBMCs. These receptors were obtained from a human donor in good health (CMV status not recorded). Some clones in this sample may be carry-over from other donors' samples.

This clonotype was recorded at least ten times. V is TRBV7-2 and J is TRBJ2-3; no clear D gene. Germline loops: CDR1 SGHTA, CDR2 FQGNSA. The CDR3 length is 14 residues. V was clipped by 5 bases and J by 6 bases, with 15 bases between them. This CDR3 reads CASSPDPIGDTQYF. The CDR3 coding sequence is TGTGCCAGCAGCCCAGACCCCATTGGTGATACGCAGTATTTT.

This clonotype was detected ten times or more. V and J are TRBV4-2 and TRBJ1-5; 8 bases align to TRBD1. Losses at the gene ends were 3 bases for V and 4 bases for J; bases not matched to a gene: 5. Germline V gene lookup returns CDR1 LGHNA and CDR2 YNFKEQ. The CDR3 spans 15 residues. CDR3 in DNA: TGTGCCAGCAGCCAGACAGGGGAAGGGAATCAGCCCCAGCATTTT. Translation: CASSQTGEGNQPQHF.

The chain joins TRBV24-1 to TRBJ2-1; 9 positions agree with TRBD2. The CDR3 extends over 16 amino acids. J lost 5 bases, V lost 4 bases, and 8 bases had no gene match. CDR1 and CDR2 from the germline V gene are KGHDR and SFDVKD. DNA of the CDR3: TGTGCCACCAGTGACCATACTAGCGGGCCAAACAATGAGCAGTTCTTC. Translation gives CATSDHTSGPNNEQFF.

As to this clonotype: This sequence may be a read error, since a much larger clone differs from it by one base. The chain couples TRBV12-3 or TRBV12-4 to TRBJ1-2; the D is unclear. The CDR3 sequence is 14 residues long. Trimming pared 3 bases from V and 6 bases from J, leaving 14 bases between. The CDR3 DNA reads TGTGCCAGCAGTTTCGTTAGGTCGCCAGATGGCTACACCTTC. It is translated as CASSFVRSPDGYTF.

The table lists this clonotype with a count of one. V usage is TRBV29-1 and J usage is TRBJ2-1, with D possibly TRBD2 on 6 matching bases. Germline-derived CDR1 and CDR2 are SQVTM and ANQGSEA. V lost 6 bases, J lost 3 bases, and 15 bases lay in between. The CDR3 spans 14 residues. This CDR3 is CSVPAGGFYNEQFF. CDR3 DNA: TGCAGCGTCCCCGCCGGGGGTTTCTACAATGAGCAGTTCTTC.

In its sample, this clonotype was seen many times. V gene TRBV7-9 combines with J gene TRBJ2-5, with D perhaps TRBD1 (5 bases). Trimming shortened V by 10 bases and J by 1 base, and 7 bases separated the two germline ends. The CDR3 length is 11 residues. The germline V gene has CDR1 SEHNR and CDR2 FQNEAQ (reference sequence). The CDR3 DNA reads as TGTGCCACTGACAGCCAAGAGACCCAGTACTTC. It specifies CATDSQETQYF.

This clonotype showed up many times. The chain is built from TRBV7-2 and TRBJ1-5; 9 bases align to TRBD1. V was pared by 1 base and J by 6 bases, with 4 bases of the junction left unmatched. This CDR3 spans 15 amino acids. From germline, CDR1 is SGHTA and CDR2 FQGNSA. The CDR3 coding sequence is TGTGCCAGCAGCTTAGGGACAGGGGTTTTTCAGCCCCAGCATTTT. The encoded protein is CASSLGTGVFQPQHF.

Comments on this clonotype: A much larger clone differs from this one at a single base, so this may be a read error. The chain joins TRBV7-9 to TRBJ2-3; possibly TRBD2 for D (6 bases). Per germline, CDR1 SEHNR and CDR2 FQNEAQ (reference sequence). The CDR3 has 15 amino acids. CDR3 protein: CASSPRRGTTDTLYF. CDR3 nucleotides: TGTGCCAGCAGCCCCAGACGGGGGACCACAGATACGCTGTATTTT. Looking up the rest from reference TRBV7-9 and TRBJ2-3 gives the full variable domain: DTGVSQNPRHKITKRGQNVTFRCDPISEHNRLYWYRQTLGQGPEFLTYFQNEAQLEKSRLLSDRFSAERPKGSFSTLEIQRTEQGDSAMYLCASSPRRGTTDTLYFGPGTRLTVL.

This clonotype came up many times. The CDR3 reads CASSPGLAYTDTQYF. The CDR3 nucleotides are TGTGCCAGCAGCCCGGGACTGGCCTACACAGATACGCAGTATTTT. The chain couples TRBV7-3 to TRBJ2-3, with D possibly matching TRBD2 (6 bases). The CDR3 has 15 amino acids. Germline values: CDR1 SGHTA, CDR2 FQGTGA. Trimming removed 5 bases at V and 2 bases at J, with 14 bases between.

There are a few counts of this clonotype. This chain connects TRBV14 to TRBJ2-1; 7 bases are shared with TRBD2. After removal of 0 bases from V and 9 bases from J, the junction contained 17 bases not matched to a gene. This CDR3 has 18 residues. Germline V gives CDR1 SGHDN, CDR2 FVKESK. The CDR3 bases are TGTGCCAGCAGCCAAGATTTGGGTTCGGGACTCGGGGGGAGTGAGCAGTTCTTC. Residues: CASSQDLGSGLGGSEQFF.

This clonotype appeared many times. DNA for the CDR3: TGTGCCAGCAACTCGATGAACACTGAAGCTTTCTTT. It translates to CASNSMNTEAFF. The V and J genes are TRBV2 and TRBJ1-1; D unresolved. The V end was cut by 7 bases, the J end by 0 bases, with 6 bases between. Looked up from germline, CDR1 is SNHLY and CDR2 is FYNNEI. The CDR3 spans 12 residues.

This chain joins TRBV7-3 and TRBJ1-1; D is unclear. CDR1 and CDR2 (germline): SGHTA, FQGTGA. The CDR3 is 13 amino acids. The V gene lost 5 bases and the J gene lost 0 bases, with 7 bases spanning the gap. CDR3 sequence (DNA): TGTGCCAGCAGCGCGGAGATGAACACTGAAGCTTTCTTT. It encodes CASSAEMNTEAFF.

This clonotype came up many times. The chain joins TRBV6-1 to TRBJ1-2; unclear D gene. Germline CDR1 is MNHNS and CDR2 is SASEGT. The CDR3 totals 12 residues. V was pared by 3 bases and J by 4 bases, with 6 bases between. DNA for the CDR3: TGTGCCAGCAGTGAGGGAACCTATGGCTACACCTTC. Protein sequence: CASSEGTYGYTF.

Comments on this clonotype: Possible read error: a much larger clone is one base away. This chain links TRBV7-9 with TRBJ1-2; D is ambiguous. In germline, CDR1 is SEHNR, CDR2 FQNEAQ (reference sequence). The CDR3 contains 15 residues. The CDR3 coding sequence is TGTGCCAGCAGCTTAGTGGTCCCATTAGACTATGGCCACACCTTC. Protein product: CASSLVVPLDYGHTF.

To note about this clonotype: Germline is not matched at one junction end, which may reflect a read error. The chain employs TRBV12-3 or TRBV12-4 and TRBJ2-5; TRBD2 matches at 10 bases. The CDR3 sequence is 16 residues long. The CDR3 DNA follows: TGTGCCAGCAGCTCCCTCGGGTTAGCGGGAGGAGAGACCAATTGCTTC. Protein product: CASSSLGLAGGETNCF.